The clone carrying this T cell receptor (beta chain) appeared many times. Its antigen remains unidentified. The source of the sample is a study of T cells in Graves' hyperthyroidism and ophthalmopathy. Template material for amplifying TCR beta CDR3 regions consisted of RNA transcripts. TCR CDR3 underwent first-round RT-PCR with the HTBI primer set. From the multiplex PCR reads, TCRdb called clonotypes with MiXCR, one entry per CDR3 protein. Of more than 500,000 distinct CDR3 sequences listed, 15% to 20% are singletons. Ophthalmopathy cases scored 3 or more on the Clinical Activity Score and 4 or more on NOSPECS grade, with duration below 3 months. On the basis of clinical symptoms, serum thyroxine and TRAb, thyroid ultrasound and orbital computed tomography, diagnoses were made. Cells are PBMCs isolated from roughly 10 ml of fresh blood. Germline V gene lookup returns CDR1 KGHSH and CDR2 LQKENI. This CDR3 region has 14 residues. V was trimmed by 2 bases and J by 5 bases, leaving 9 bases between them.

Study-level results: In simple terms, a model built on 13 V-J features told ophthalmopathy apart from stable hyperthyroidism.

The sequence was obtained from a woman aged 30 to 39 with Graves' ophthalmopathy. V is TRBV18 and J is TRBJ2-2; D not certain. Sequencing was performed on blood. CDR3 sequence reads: CASSPVWETGELFF. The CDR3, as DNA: TGTGCCAGCTCACCAGTGTGGGAAACCGGGGAGCTGTTTTTT.